Below are 18 T cell receptor beta chains sequenced from a single sample in a study of blood T cell repertoires in COVID-19. Produced via immunoSEQ multiplex PCR; TCRdb's table is partial and in-frame only. Here the sample spans 140,000 to 150,000 clones, roughly 79% being singletons. Sequencing input: peripheral blood. All receptors derive from a woman in her sixties or seventies with acute or convalescent COVID-19.

This clone has a single count. The chain uses TRBV28 and TRBJ1-1; D not resolved. V lost 4 bases and J lost 7, with 7 bases in between. The CDR3 covers 11 residues. The germline gives CDR1 MDHEN, CDR2 SYDVKM. For the CDR3, the DNA is TGTGCCAGCAGTTCCGACAATGAAGCTTTCTTT. Translating gives CASSSDNEAFF. Based on the CDR3 plus reference TRBV28 and TRBJ1-1, the full variable domain is DVKVTQSSRYLVKRTGEKVFLECVQDMDHENMFWYRQDPGLGLRLIYFSYDVKMKEKGDIPEGYSVSREKKERFSLILESASTNQTSMYLCASSSDNEAFFGQGTRLTVV.

The rearrangement links TRBV6-5 to TRBJ2-2, with a weak D call TRBD2 (5 bases). The CDR3 contains 14 residues. Germline loops: CDR1 MNHEY, CDR2 SVGAGI. Trimming stripped 7 bases from V and 4 bases from J, with 13 bases between. DNA for the CDR3: TGTGCCAGCAATACCCGGGGTAGCACCGGGGAGCTGTTTTTT. Protein sequence: CASNTRGSTGELFF.

The CDR3 DNA is TGTGCCAGCAGCTTCGGGACAGGGTATGAGCAGTTCTTC. This sequence encodes CASSFGTGYEQFF. The rearrangement uses TRBV11-2 and TRBJ2-1; the match to TRBD1 covers 9 bases. Trimming took 3 bases from V and 8 from J; bases not matched to a gene: 2. This CDR3 spans 13 amino acids. Germline lookup yields CDR1 SGHAT and CDR2 FQNNGV.

This rearrangement joins TRBV6-5 to TRBJ2-1; 8 nucleotides match TRBD2. CDR3 length: 15 residues. The V gene end was trimmed by 4 bases and the J gene end by 2 bases; junction bases not matched to a gene: 4. Germline values: CDR1 MNHEY, CDR2 SVGAGI. CDR3 protein: CASSFSGGTYNEQFF. CDR3 DNA: TGTGCCAGCAGTTTCAGCGGGGGCACCTACAATGAGCAGTTCTTC.

The gene calls are TRBV18 and TRBJ2-3; TRBD2 aligns across 7 bases. With 2 bases clipped from V and 0 bases from J, the junction kept 8 bases outside the gene matches. The CDR3 totals 17 residues. Germline V lookup: CDR1 KGHSH, CDR2 LQKENI. Here the CDR3 reads CASSPSVSGASTDTQYF. In nucleotides, the CDR3 is TGTGCCAGCTCACCATCGGTAAGCGGGGCTAGCACAGATACGCAGTATTTT.

The J gene is TRBJ2-1, the V gene TRBV27; 9 bases match TRBD1. CDR3 length: 15 residues. CDR1 MNHEY and CDR2 SMNVEV come from the germline V gene (reference sequence). The junction had 8 bases not matched to a gene; V was cut back by 5 bases and J by 6 bases. CDR3 residues: CASSAGQGLGNEQFF. The CDR3 DNA sequence: TGTGCCAGCAGTGCAGGACAGGGGTTAGGCAATGAGCAGTTCTTC.

The chain carries TRBV10-3 and TRBJ2-7, with 9 bases matching TRBD2. CDR1 is ENHRY and CDR2 is SYGVKD in the germline V gene. This CDR3 has 13 amino acids. Losses at the gene ends were 2 bases for V and 11 bases for J; bases not matched to a gene: 7. CDR3 in amino acids: CAISEGTRLAEYF. The CDR3 DNA follows: TGTGCCATCAGTGAGGGAACCAGACTAGCGGAGTACTTC.

This clone has only a few counts. The chain recombines TRBV19 with TRBJ2-1; 8 bases fit TRBD2. The CDR3 totals 16 residues. Germline-derived CDR1 and CDR2 are LNHDA and SQIVND (reference sequence). The ends lost 4 bases at V and 5 bases at J; junction bases unmatched: 10. CDR3 DNA sequence: TGTGCCAGTAGTACCCTCGGGGGACTAGGGGACAATGAGCAGTTCTTC. Translated: CASSTLGGLGDNEQFF. The variable domain in full, completed from reference TRBV19 and TRBJ2-1, reads DGGITQSPKYLFRKEGQNVTLSCEQNLNHDAMYWYRQDPGQGLRLIYYSQIVNDFQKGDIAEGYSVSREKKESFPLTVTSAQKNPTAFYLCASSTLGGLGDNEQFFGPGTRLTVL.

The V and J genes are TRBV29-1 and TRBJ1-1; 9 bases line up with TRBD1. The CDR3 runs to 14 residues. Germline V gene data show CDR1 as SQVTM and CDR2 as ANQGSEA. Trimming at V came to 5 bases and at J to 5 bases, leaving 9 bases not matched to a gene. The CDR3 nucleotides read TGCAGCGTTACCGGGACAGGGTATCAAACTGAAGCTTTCTTT. It encodes CSVTGTGYQTEAFF. The full variable domain, with the rest looked up from reference TRBV29-1 and TRBJ1-1, is SAVISQKPSRDICQRGTSLTIQCQVDSQVTMMFWYRQQPGQSLTLIATANQGSEATYESGFVIDKFPISRPNLTFSTLTVSNMSPEDSSIYLCSVTGTGYQTEAFFGQGTRLTVV.

The chain combines TRBV25-1 with TRBJ1-1, with no clear D. The germline V gene encodes CDR1 MGHDK and CDR2 SYGVNS. The CDR3 length is 14 residues. Trimming removed 5 bases at V and 5 bases at J, with 15 bases between. The CDR3, as DNA: TGTGCCAGCAGTTGGGAGGGAGGACGAACTGAAGCTTTCTTT. The encoded protein is CASSWEGGRTEAFF.

The chain employs TRBV5-5 and TRBJ2-2, with TRBD1 identical over 7 bases. V was pared by 4 bases and J by 4 bases, with 7 bases of the junction left unmatched. This CDR3 is built from 15 residues. Germline V lookup: CDR1 SGHKS, CDR2 YYEKEE (reference sequence). CDR3 loop: CASSNRDSSTGELFF. The CDR3 DNA is TGTGCCAGCAGCAACCGGGACAGTTCCACCGGGGAGCTGTTTTTT.

The chain is built from TRBV30 and TRBJ1-1; D is perhaps TRBD1 (5 bases). This CDR3 comprises 14 residues. Germline V lookup: CDR1 GTSNPN, CDR2 SVGIG (reference sequence). With 2 bases removed from V and 4 bases from J, the gap between germline ends came to 14 bases. The CDR3 nucleotides read TGTGCCTGGAGTTCGGGGGTCTGGGGCACTGAAGCTTTCTTT. It is translated as CAWSSGVWGTEAFF.

This clone was found once. The chain employs TRBV19 and TRBJ2-1, with 9 bases lining up with TRBD2. Germline values: CDR1 LNHDA, CDR2 SQIVND (reference sequence). Trimming at V came to 7 bases and at J to 6 bases, leaving 7 bases not matched to a gene. The CDR3 extends over 14 amino acids. CDR3 loop: CASNDGTSRNEQFF. CDR3 in DNA: TGTGCCAGTAACGACGGGACTAGCCGCAATGAGCAGTTCTTC.

The chain combines TRBV20-1 with TRBJ2-1; TRBD2 agrees at 7 bases. The length of the CDR3 is 15 residues. Germline V lookup: CDR1 DFQATT, CDR2 SNEGSKA (reference sequence). The ends lost 3 bases at V and 2 bases at J; junction bases unmatched: 7. The CDR3 DNA reads as TGCAGTGCTAGTACCCCGGGAGGCGCCTACAATGAGCAGTTCTTC. This translates into CSASTPGGAYNEQFF.

The chain links TRBV19 to TRBJ2-1; 12 bases fit TRBD2. J was trimmed by 4 bases and V by 3 bases; bases with no gene match: 10. Germline V CDR1 and CDR2: LNHDA, SQIVND (reference sequence). The length of the CDR3 is 18 residues. CDR3: CASSIRPASGRGYNEQFF. Here the CDR3 DNA reads TGTGCCAGTAGTATTCGGCCCGCTAGCGGGAGGGGTTACAATGAGCAGTTCTTC.

In its sample, this clone was seen once. The chain has TRBV2 and TRBJ1-6, with D hard to call. The CDR3 length is 14 residues. Germline CDR1 is SNHLY and CDR2 is FYNNEI. Trimming pared 6 bases from V and 6 bases from J, leaving 12 bases between. This CDR3 reads CASRIPGSNSPLHF. Written as DNA, the CDR3 is TGTGCCAGCAGGATTCCGGGGTCTAATTCACCCCTCCACTTT.

This chain connects TRBV30 to TRBJ1-2; tentatively, D is TRBD1 (5 bases). The CDR3 length is 16 residues. V was shortened by 3 bases and J by 0 bases, with 17 bases between the two germline ends. Germline CDR1 is GTSNPN and CDR2 is SVGIG (reference sequence). CDR3 nucleotide sequence: TGTGCCTGGAGAAGGGGAAGAGTTAATTCTAACTATGGCTACACCTTC. It is translated as CAWRRGRVNSNYGYTF.

This clone appeared a few times. The chain has TRBV6-1 and TRBJ1-2; 7 positions match TRBD1. Trimming cost V 3 bases and J 7 bases; bases outside gene matches: 14. Germline loops: CDR1 MNHNS, CDR2 SASEGT. The CDR3 is 16 amino acids. The CDR3 nucleotides are TGTGCCAGCAGTGATTCCAGACAGGGTAGGACTATTGGCTACACCTTC. It yields the protein CASSDSRQGRTIGYTF.